This T cell receptor (beta chain) is drawn from a study of T cells after yellow fever vaccination. Study outcomes and limitations: Most clones from primary vaccination were detected again post-booster (around 96% CD4, roughly 85% CD8). In FACS-sorted repertoires, abundant clonotypes from the bulk population could appear as contaminants.

One entry per CDR3 protein, called by TCRdb with MiXCR from the 5' RACE reads. This sample yields under 600,000 distinct CDR3 sequences, of which roughly 22% are seen a single time; about 17% belongs to the top ten. With regard to this clonotype: The antigen is undetermined.

This TCR derives from a man between 18 and 29 years old who received the YFV17D yellow fever vaccine. This sample comprised PBMCs, obtained more than 20 days after the first yellow fever vaccination.

CDR3 nucleotide sequence: TGTGCCAGCAGCGTGGGGCCCGGGACAGGGTTCGAATCCCACGAGCAGTACTTC. Encoded protein: CASSVGPGTGFESHEQYF. The J gene is TRBJ2-7, the V gene TRBV9; 9 bases align to TRBD1. V trimming: 2 bases; J trimming: 5 bases; junction bases outside the gene matches: 17. The CDR3 has 18 residues. Germline values: CDR1 SGDLS, CDR2 YYNGEE.